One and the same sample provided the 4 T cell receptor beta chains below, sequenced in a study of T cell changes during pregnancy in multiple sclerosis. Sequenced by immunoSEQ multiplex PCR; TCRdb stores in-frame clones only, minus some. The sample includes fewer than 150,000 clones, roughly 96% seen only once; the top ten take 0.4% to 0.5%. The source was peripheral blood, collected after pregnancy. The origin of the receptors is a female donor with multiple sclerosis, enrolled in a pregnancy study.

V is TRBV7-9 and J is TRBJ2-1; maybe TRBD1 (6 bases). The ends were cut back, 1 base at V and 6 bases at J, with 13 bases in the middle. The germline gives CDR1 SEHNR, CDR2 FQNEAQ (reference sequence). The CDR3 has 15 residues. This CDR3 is CASSLEGGAPNEQFF. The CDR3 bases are TGTGCCAGCAGCTTAGAAGGGGGAGCCCCCAATGAGCAGTTCTTC. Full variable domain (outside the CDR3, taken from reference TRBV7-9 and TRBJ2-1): DTGVSQNPRHKITKRGQNVTFRCDPISEHNRLYWYRQTLGQGPEFLTYFQNEAQLEKSRLLSDRFSAERPKGSFSTLEIQRTEQGDSAMYLCASSLEGGAPNEQFFGPGTRLTVL.

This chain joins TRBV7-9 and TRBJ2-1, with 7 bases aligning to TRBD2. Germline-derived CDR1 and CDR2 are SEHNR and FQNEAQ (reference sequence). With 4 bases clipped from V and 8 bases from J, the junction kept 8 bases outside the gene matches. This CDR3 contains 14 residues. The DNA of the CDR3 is TGTGCCAGCAGCTCCAGTAGCGGGCGGCATGAGCAGTTCTTC. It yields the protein CASSSSSGRHEQFF.

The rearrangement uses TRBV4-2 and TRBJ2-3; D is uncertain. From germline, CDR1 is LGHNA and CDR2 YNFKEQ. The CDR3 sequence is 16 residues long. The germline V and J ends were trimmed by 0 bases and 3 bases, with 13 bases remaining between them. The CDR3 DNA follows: TGTGCCAGCAGCCAAGATCCGACTGGATATACAGATACGCAGTATTTT. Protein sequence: CASSQDPTGYTDTQYF.

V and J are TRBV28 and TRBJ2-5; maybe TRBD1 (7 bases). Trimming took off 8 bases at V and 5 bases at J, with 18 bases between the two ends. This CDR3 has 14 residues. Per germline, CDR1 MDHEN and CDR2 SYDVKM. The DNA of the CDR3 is TGTGCCAGCCGCAGGGGGGACTTGTCTGAGACCCAGTACTTC. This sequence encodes CASRRGDLSETQYF.